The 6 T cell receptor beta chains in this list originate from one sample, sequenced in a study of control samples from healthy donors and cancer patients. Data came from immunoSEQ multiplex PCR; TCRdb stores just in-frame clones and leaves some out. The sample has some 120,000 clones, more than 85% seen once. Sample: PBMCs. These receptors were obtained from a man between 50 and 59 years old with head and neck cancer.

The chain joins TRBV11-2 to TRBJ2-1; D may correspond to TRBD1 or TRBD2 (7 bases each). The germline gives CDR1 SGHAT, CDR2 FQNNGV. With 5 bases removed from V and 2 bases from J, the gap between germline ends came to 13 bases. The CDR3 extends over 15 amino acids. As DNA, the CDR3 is TGTGCCAGCAGCCCAGGGGGGGGAACCTACAATGAGCAGTTCTTC. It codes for CASSPGGGTYNEQFF.

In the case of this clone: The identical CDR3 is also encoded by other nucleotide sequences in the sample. The CDR3 sequence is CASSPTNTGGASPLHF. The CDR3 DNA reads as TGTGCCAGCTCACCAACGAACACAGGGGGGGCTTCACCCCTCCACTTT. The rearrangement joins TRBV18 to TRBJ1-6; 8 bases align to TRBD1. J lost 9 bases, V lost 2 bases, and 9 bases had no gene match. Per the germline V gene, CDR1 is KGHSH and CDR2 is LQKENI. This CDR3 region has 16 residues.

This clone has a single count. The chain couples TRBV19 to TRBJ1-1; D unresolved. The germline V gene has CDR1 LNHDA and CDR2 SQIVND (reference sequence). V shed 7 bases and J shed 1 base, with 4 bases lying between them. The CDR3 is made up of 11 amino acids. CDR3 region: CASKTNTEAFF. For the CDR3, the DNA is TGTGCCAGTAAGACGAACACTGAAGCTTTCTTT. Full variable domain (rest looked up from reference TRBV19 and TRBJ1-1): DGGITQSPKYLFRKEGQNVTLSCEQNLNHDAMYWYRQDPGQGLRLIYYSQIVNDFQKGDIAEGYSVSREKKESFPLTVTSAQKNPTAFYLCASKTNTEAFFGQGTRLTVV.

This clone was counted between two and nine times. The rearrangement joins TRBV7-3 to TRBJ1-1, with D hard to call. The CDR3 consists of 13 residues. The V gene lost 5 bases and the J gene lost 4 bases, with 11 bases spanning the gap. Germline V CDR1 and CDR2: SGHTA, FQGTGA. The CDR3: CASSQDLRTEAFF. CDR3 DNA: TGTGCCAGCAGCCAGGACCTCCGCACTGAAGCTTTCTTT.

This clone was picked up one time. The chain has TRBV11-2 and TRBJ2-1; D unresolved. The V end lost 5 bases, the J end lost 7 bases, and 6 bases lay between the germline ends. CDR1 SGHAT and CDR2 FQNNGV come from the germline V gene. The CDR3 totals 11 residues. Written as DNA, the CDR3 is TGTGCCAGCAGCCTCGTTAATGAGCAGTTCTTC. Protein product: CASSLVNEQFF.

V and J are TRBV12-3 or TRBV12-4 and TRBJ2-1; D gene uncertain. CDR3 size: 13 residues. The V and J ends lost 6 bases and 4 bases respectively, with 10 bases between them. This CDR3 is CASSLDGYNEQFF. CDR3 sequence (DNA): TGTGCCAGCAGCCTGGACGGTTACAATGAGCAGTTCTTC.